This T cell receptor (beta chain) was sequenced during a study of blood T cell repertoires in COVID-19. The CDR3 spans 12 residues. CDR1 SNHLY and CDR2 FYNNEI come from the germline V gene. V lost 8 bases, J lost 11 bases, and 9 bases stayed unmatched. Profiled with immunoSEQ multiplex PCR; TCRdb holds only in-frame clones, not every one. The repertoire has approximately 84,000 clones, about 77% of them found once; the top ten carry around 15%. The V call is TRBV2, the J call TRBJ1-1, with 9 bases matching TRBD1. The clonotype comes from a human donor in a cohort sampled during active COVID-19. The source material was peripheral blood. The CDR3 sequence is CASRRDRDVAFF. In DNA form, the CDR3 reads TGTGCCAGCCGACGGGACAGGGACGTTGCTTTCTTT. The variable domain in full, completed from reference TRBV2 and TRBJ1-1, reads EPEVTQTPSHQVTQMGQEVILRCVPISNHLYFYWYRQILGQKVEFLVSFYNNEISEKSEIFDDQFSVERPDGSNFTLKIRSTKLEDSAMYFCASRRDRDVAFFGQGTRLTVV.